This passage covers 14 T cell receptor beta chains from one sample sequenced in a study of OX40 agonist ivuxolimab in advanced cancers. The data were produced by immunoSEQ multiplex PCR, yet TCRdb's version contains in-frame clones alone and is incomplete. This table has about 79,000 clones, just over 85% appearing once. Specimen: CD4+ or CD8+ T cells sorted from blood, collected in a trial of the OX40 agonist ivuxolimab. All receptors derive from an adult with an advanced solid tumor such as melanoma, head and neck, liver or kidney cancer.

The V gene is TRBV27, the J gene TRBJ2-1, with 12 bases fitting TRBD2. Germline loops: CDR1 MNHEY, CDR2 SMNVEV (reference sequence). The J segment lost 4 bases and the V segment lost 6 bases, leaving 4 bases of the junction unmatched. This CDR3 region has 15 residues. The CDR3, as DNA: TGTGCCAGCAGATGGACTAGCGGGGATTACAATGAGCAGTTCTTC. Its translation: CASRWTSGDYNEQFF.

The rearrangement joins TRBV29-1 to TRBJ2-3; 7 positions agree with TRBD2. V shed 4 bases and J 6 bases; nucleotides not matched to a gene: 7. This CDR3 is built from 13 residues. Per germline, CDR1 SQVTM and CDR2 ANQGSEA. Written as DNA, the CDR3 is TGCAGCGTTGGTGATCGGGAGGCGGATACGCAGTATTTT. Its protein product is CSVGDREADTQYF.

This clone was detected only a few times. The rearrangement links TRBV5-1 to TRBJ1-5, with 8 bases that match TRBD1. Trimming cost V 0 bases and J 7 bases; bases outside gene matches: 0. This CDR3 has 13 amino acids. Germline CDR1 SGHRS, CDR2 YFSETQ. The CDR3 DNA reads as TGCGCCAGCAGCTTGGACAGGGGGCAGCCCCAGCATTTT. Its translation: CASSLDRGQPQHF. Looking up the rest from reference TRBV5-1 and TRBJ1-5 gives the full variable domain: KAGVTQTPRYLIKTRGQQVTLSCSPISGHRSVSWYQQTPGQGLQFLFEYFSETQRNKGNFPGRFSGRQFSNSRSEMNVSTLELGDSALYLCASSLDRGQPQHFGDGTRLSIL.

V usage is TRBV28 and J usage is TRBJ1-1; no clear D gene. Germline V gives CDR1 MDHEN, CDR2 SYDVKM. The V end lost 1 base, the J end lost 5 bases, and 5 bases lay between the germline ends. The CDR3 spans 12 residues. The CDR3 sequence is CASSLYLTEAFF. As DNA, the CDR3 is TGTGCCAGCAGTTTATACTTAACTGAAGCTTTCTTT.

This chain joins TRBV4-1 and TRBJ1-2, with D maybe TRBD1 (6 bases). Trimming pared 4 bases from V and 4 bases from J, leaving 13 bases between. The CDR3 spans 14 residues. The germline gives CDR1 MGHRA, CDR2 YSYEKL. The CDR3 sequence: CASSPTGFGYGYTF. In DNA, the CDR3 is TGCGCCAGCAGCCCAACAGGGTTCGGCTATGGCTACACCTTC.

The chain couples TRBV2 to TRBJ1-1, with D tentatively TRBD1 (6 bases). CDR1 is SNHLY, CDR2 FYNNEI, per germline. The CDR3 extends over 13 amino acids. The V and J ends lost 8 bases and 1 base respectively, with 11 bases between them. The CDR3 DNA reads as TGTGCCAGCCGGGGACAACCGAACACTGAAGCTTTCTTT. Translation gives CASRGQPNTEAFF.

The chain is built from TRBV5-4 and TRBJ2-1; 7 bases match TRBD1. CDR1 SGHNT and CDR2 YYREEE come from the germline V gene (reference sequence). V gave up 0 bases and J gave up 4 bases; unmatched junction bases: 4. There are 15 residues in the CDR3. CDR3 sequence reads: CASSLGGGSYNEQFF. In DNA, the CDR3 is TGTGCCAGCAGCTTGGGAGGGGGCAGTTACAATGAGCAGTTCTTC.

The chain is built from TRBV4-2 and TRBJ2-1; 7 bases agree with TRBD2. The CDR3 has 14 residues. Germline lookup yields CDR1 LGHNA and CDR2 YNFKEQ. V shed 4 bases and J 8 bases; nucleotides not matched to a gene: 8. CDR3 in amino acids: CASSPGGRTYEQFF. The CDR3 DNA is TGTGCCAGCAGCCCAGGCGGGAGAACCTATGAGCAGTTCTTC.

This clone was detected a few times. J is TRBJ1-4 and V is TRBV7-9, with TRBD1 matching 11 bases. With 3 bases clipped from V and 0 bases from J, the junction kept 3 bases outside the gene matches. The CDR3 extends over 17 amino acids. Looked up from germline, CDR1 is SEHNR and CDR2 is FQNEAQ (reference sequence). In DNA, the CDR3 is TGTGCCAGCAGCTTGGGACAGGGGGTTGCAACTAATGAAAAACTGTTTTTT. Amino acids: CASSLGQGVATNEKLFF.

The chain uses TRBV7-8 and TRBJ1-5; weak D call: TRBD1 (5 bases). In germline, CDR1 is SGHVS, CDR2 FQNEAQ. Trimming pared 5 bases from V and 1 base from J, leaving 6 bases between. This CDR3 has 13 amino acids. The CDR3, as DNA: TGTGCCAGCAGCCGGGACAGCAATCAGCCCCAGCATTTT. Its protein is CASSRDSNQPQHF. The complete variable domain, with remaining parts taken from reference TRBV7-8 and TRBJ1-5, reads GAGVSQSPRYKVAKRGQDVALRCDPISGHVSLFWYQQALGQGPEFLTYFQNEAQLDKSGLPSDRFFAERPEGSVSTLKIQRTQQEDSAVYLCASSRDSNQPQHFGDGTRLSIL.

This rearrangement joins TRBV6-1 to TRBJ2-1; 8 bases are shared with TRBD2. The CDR3 covers 14 residues. The ends lost 6 bases at V and 10 bases at J; junction bases unmatched: 11. CDR1 is MNHNS, CDR2 SASEGT, per germline. CDR3 region: CASRRLATMGEQFF. Here the CDR3 DNA reads TGTGCCAGCAGGCGACTAGCGACTATGGGGGAGCAGTTCTTC.

V and J are TRBV5-5 and TRBJ2-5; D gene unclear. Germline CDR1 is SGHKS and CDR2 is YYEKEE (reference sequence). This CDR3 region has 13 residues. V lost 0 bases and J lost 1, with 4 bases in between. CDR3 amino acids: CASSLVFQETQYF. Here the CDR3 DNA reads TGTGCCAGCAGCTTGGTCTTCCAAGAGACCCAGTACTTC.

The V call is TRBV9, the J call TRBJ1-1, with D possibly TRBD1 on 6 matching bases. The germline gives CDR1 SGDLS, CDR2 YYNGEE. Trimming took off 4 bases at V and 1 base at J, with 14 bases between the two ends. There are 15 residues in the CDR3. CDR3 DNA: TGTGCCAGCAGCCCACCGGGACACCAGAACACTGAAGCTTTCTTT. Amino acid sequence: CASSPPGHQNTEAFF.

V usage is TRBV15 and J usage is TRBJ2-3; TRBD2 matches at 7 bases. The CDR3 is 16 amino acids. The V and J ends lost 4 bases and 4 bases, in that order; junction bases with no gene match: 11. Germline V CDR1 and CDR2: LNHNV, YYDKDF (reference sequence). CDR3 DNA sequence: TGTGCCACCAGCACACAGTCAGGCGGGAGCGCAGATACGCAGTATTTT. Protein product: CATSTQSGGSADTQYF.